The 18 T cell receptor beta chains in this list originate from one sample, sequenced in a study of T-cell memory formation after mild COVID-19. MiXCR, applied by TCRdb to the 5' RACE reads, yields one record per CDR3 protein. The repertoire holds roughly 300,000 distinct CDR3 sequences, with 8.2% as singletons. The material sequenced was PBMCs or a T cell subset sorted from them (not recorded which). The source of these receptors is a man younger than 30 who had mild COVID-19 (a few samples of this study predate the infection). Cell type and time point are not known.

This clonotype has more than one count but fewer than ten. This chain links TRBV18 with TRBJ1-5, with D perhaps TRBD1 (6 bases). The germline V gene has CDR1 KGHSH and CDR2 LQKENI. With 2 bases removed from V and 5 bases from J, the gap between germline ends came to 16 bases. CDR3 length: 16 residues. CDR3 bases: TGTGCCAGCTCACCAGAAAGACAGGCGCTCCATCAGCCCCAGCATTTT. Protein product: CASSPERQALHQPQHF.

Many counts were recorded for this clonotype. The chain is built from TRBV7-9 and TRBJ1-3, with D hard to call. V was pared by 1 base and J by 2 bases, with 9 bases between. Germline CDR1 reads SEHNR; CDR2 reads FQNEAQ (reference sequence). This CDR3 has 15 amino acids. The CDR3 DNA reads as TGTGCCAGCAGCTTAGTTGGGATCCCTGGAAACACCATATATTTT. Protein: CASSLVGIPGNTIYF.

This clonotype was recorded a few times. The rearrangement joins TRBV7-8 to TRBJ2-1, with a tentative D call TRBD1 (6 bases). V was cut by 5 bases and J by 6 bases, with 20 bases left in between. The CDR3 is made up of 16 amino acids. Germline V gene data show CDR1 as SGHVS and CDR2 as FQNEAQ. CDR3 loop: CASSPLRGISVNEQFF. For the CDR3, the DNA is TGTGCCAGCAGCCCCCTGAGGGGGATATCGGTCAATGAGCAGTTCTTC.

This clonotype was counted ten times or more. This sequence joins TRBV19 and TRBJ2-7; 9 bases map to TRBD2. Germline assignment: CDR1 LNHDA and CDR2 SQIVND (reference sequence). With 5 bases clipped from V and 3 bases from J, the junction kept 8 bases outside the gene matches. The CDR3 consists of 15 residues. The CDR3 nucleotides read TGTGCCAGTAGTTCGCCTCTAGCGGGGAACTACGAGCAGTACTTC. Amino acids: CASSSPLAGNYEQYF.

J is TRBJ1-5 and V is TRBV12-3 or TRBV12-4; no clear D gene. V was trimmed by 3 bases and J by 3 bases, leaving 9 bases between them. The CDR3 is made up of 14 amino acids. The CDR3 reads CASSFSGFNQPQHF. The CDR3 nucleotides read TGTGCCAGCAGTTTTTCGGGTTTCAATCAGCCCCAGCATTTT.

This clonotype was detected many times. J is TRBJ1-1 and V is TRBV7-2; D not resolved. CDR1 and CDR2 from the germline V gene are SGHTA and FQGNSA. Between the trimmed V and J ends, which lost 3 bases and 3 bases, there was a span of 11 bases. CDR3 length equals 14 residues. This chain's CDR3 is CASSFPGSDTEAFF. The CDR3 DNA follows: TGTGCCAGCAGCTTCCCGGGCTCAGACACTGAAGCTTTCTTT.

The chain has TRBV7-9 and TRBJ2-1; 8 nucleotides align to TRBD2. In germline, CDR1 is SEHNR, CDR2 FQNEAQ (reference sequence). This CDR3 has 15 residues. Losses at the gene ends were 5 bases for V and 2 bases for J; bases not matched to a gene: 5. The CDR3, as DNA: TGTGCCAGCAGCCCCGGGGGGGGCCCCTACAATGAGCAGTTCTTC. Its protein is CASSPGGGPYNEQFF.

A word on this clonotype: It may be a read error: a sequence one base away is much more abundant. The chain is built from TRBV30 and TRBJ2-1; the match to TRBD2 covers 8 bases. The CDR3 sequence is 14 residues long. Losses at the gene ends were 0 bases for V and 12 bases for J; bases not matched to a gene: 10. Germline V gene lookup returns CDR1 GTSNPN and CDR2 SVGIG (reference sequence). The CDR3: CAWSVGGALDGQFF. The CDR3 DNA follows: TGTGCCTGGAGTGTCGGGGGGGCCCTCGATGGGCAGTTCTTC.

This clonotype was counted at least ten times. This chain connects TRBV27 to TRBJ2-1; D tentatively fits TRBD1 or TRBD2 (5 bases each). This CDR3 is built from 14 residues. V gave up 8 bases and J gave up 3 bases, with 14 bases separating them. CDR1 and CDR2 (germline): MNHEY, SMNVEV (reference sequence). The CDR3 protein is CASGIGTYYNEQFF. The CDR3 DNA reads as TGTGCCAGCGGAATCGGGACGTACTACAATGAGCAGTTCTTC.

The rearrangement joins TRBV24-1 to TRBJ2-2; TRBD1 matches 7 bases. V trimming: 4 bases; J trimming: 9 bases; junction bases outside the gene matches: 7. CDR1 is KGHDR, CDR2 SFDVKD, per germline. CDR3 size: 14 residues. The CDR3 here is CATSEPGQTRELFF. CDR3 in DNA: TGTGCCACCAGTGAACCGGGACAGACTAGGGAGCTGTTTTTT.

This clonotype showed up just a few times. The genes are TRBV7-3 and TRBJ2-3, with 14 bases fitting TRBD2. There are 15 residues in the CDR3. The trim removed 5 bases at V and 9 bases at J, leaving 7 bases unmatched. In germline, CDR1 is SGHTA, CDR2 FQGTGA. The CDR3 bases are TGTGCCAGCAGCCCTTCGGGACTAGCGGGGGAGACGCAGTATTTT. Translated: CASSPSGLAGETQYF.

This clonotype has at least ten counts. CDR3 nucleotides: TGTGCCAGCAGTTTCCGAGCTACAGGGGGTGGCGAGCAGTACGTC. This codes for CASSFRATGGGEQYV. This chain links TRBV6-5 with TRBJ2-7, with TRBD1 identical over 8 bases. The CDR3 has 15 amino acids. J was trimmed by 6 bases and V by 4 bases; bases with no gene match: 11. The germline V gene encodes CDR1 MNHEY and CDR2 SVGAGI.

The rearrangement uses TRBV5-1 and TRBJ2-7; TRBD1 might be the D (6 bases). Trimming left V 0 bases short and J 1 base short, with 14 bases between. CDR1 SGHRS and CDR2 YFSETQ come from the germline V gene. CDR3 length equals 16 residues. CDR3 sequence reads: CASSLARTVVSYEQYF. In DNA, the CDR3 is TGCGCCAGCAGCTTGGCCAGGACAGTGGTATCCTACGAGCAGTACTTC.

The chain uses TRBV5-4 and TRBJ2-3; D is unclear. The length of the CDR3 is 13 residues. Germline values: CDR1 SGHNT, CDR2 YYREEE (reference sequence). V was shortened by 3 bases and J by 4 bases, with 9 bases between the two germline ends. The CDR3 loop reads CASSSHPADTQYF. In DNA form, the CDR3 reads TGTGCCAGCAGCTCTCACCCCGCAGATACGCAGTATTTT.

The rearrangement uses TRBV2 and TRBJ2-3; 15 nucleotides line up with TRBD2. The CDR3 is made up of 16 amino acids. Trimming took 5 bases from V and 8 from J; bases not matched to a gene: 8. Germline lookup yields CDR1 SNHLY and CDR2 FYNNEI. The CDR3 region is CASSPMGLAGGGTQYF. The CDR3 DNA reads TGTGCCAGCAGTCCCATGGGACTAGCGGGGGGAGGTACGCAGTATTTT.

V and J are TRBV7-8 and TRBJ1-5; D not resolved. V was cut by 1 base and J by 5 bases, with 9 bases left in between. The CDR3 consists of 14 residues. CDR1 is SGHVS and CDR2 is FQNEAQ in the germline V gene. The CDR3 DNA sequence: TGTGCCAGCAGCTTAGAGGGAGGGTATCAGCCCCAGCATTTT. Residues: CASSLEGGYQPQHF.

CDR3 residues: CASNRGQGGTGELFF. CDR3 DNA sequence: TGCGCCAGCAACCGAGGACAGGGGGGGACCGGGGAGCTGTTTTTT. The V and J genes are TRBV5-1 and TRBJ2-2; 10 bases fit TRBD1. This CDR3 region has 15 residues. The V segment lost 6 bases and the J segment 5 bases; nucleotides outside the gene matches: 7. The germline V gene has CDR1 SGHRS and CDR2 YFSETQ.

The chain links TRBV23-1 to TRBJ2-4; tentatively, D is TRBD1 or TRBD2 (5 bases each). TRBV23-1 is an open reading frame, and its role is uncertain. With 10 bases removed from V and 7 bases from J, the gap between germline ends came to 32 bases. This CDR3 has 18 amino acids. The CDR3 is CAKPSVQDASPEGNIQYF. The CDR3, as DNA: TGCGCCAAACCCTCCGTGCAGGACGCAAGCCCCGAGGGGAACATTCAGTACTTC.